This T cell receptor (beta chain) was profiled in a study of vaccination and CD4 T cells after COVID-19. Treatment in this sample: 10-day PBMC culture with coronavirus spike peptide pools or control peptides (ViraFEST assay). Sequencing of DNA taken from cultured CD4+ T cells relied on the Oncomine TCR Beta short-read assay. MiXCR, applied by TCRdb to the PCR reads, yields one record per CDR3 protein. The data contain tens of thousands of distinct CDR3 sequences, 40% to 45% of them singletons. Trimming left V 1 base short and J 4 bases short, with 14 bases between. This CDR3 has 15 residues. The V gene's germline CDR1 is DFQATT and CDR2 SNEGSKA (reference sequence). This clonotype has just one count. Its matching antigen is unknown.

The sequence was obtained from a human donor who had recovered from COVID-19. The sequenced sample was CD4+ T cells from blood, cultured in vitro. The chain has TRBV20-1 and TRBJ2-1; D is unresolved. CDR3 DNA: TGCAGTGCTAGAGCCCCAGTGTGGGGTTACAATGAGCAGTTCTTC. This sequence encodes CSARAPVWGYNEQFF.